The clone carrying this TCR beta chain was recorded a few times. The data originate from a study of T-cell reconstitution after alpha-beta-depleted transplantation in children. A library of TCRbeta sequences, prepared with unique molecular identifiers, was generated. TCRdb reanalysed the PCR reads using MiXCR and keeps one entry per CDR3 protein. The table shows over 200,000 distinct CDR3 sequences, with roughly a tenth occurring only once. Germline assignment: CDR1 SGHDT and CDR2 YYEEEE. V lost 2 bases and J lost 0, with 8 bases in between. This CDR3 region has 14 residues. The receptor was derived from a human donor who donated a stem cell graft to a child with acute lymphoblastic leukemia. This chain joins TRBV5-6 and TRBJ1-2; unclear D gene. This sample comprised PBMCs from the stem cell graft donor, obtained from the stem cell graft. The CDR3 is CASSFRSSNYGYTF. The CDR3 DNA is TGTGCCAGCAGCTTCAGAAGTTCTAACTATGGCTACACCTTC.